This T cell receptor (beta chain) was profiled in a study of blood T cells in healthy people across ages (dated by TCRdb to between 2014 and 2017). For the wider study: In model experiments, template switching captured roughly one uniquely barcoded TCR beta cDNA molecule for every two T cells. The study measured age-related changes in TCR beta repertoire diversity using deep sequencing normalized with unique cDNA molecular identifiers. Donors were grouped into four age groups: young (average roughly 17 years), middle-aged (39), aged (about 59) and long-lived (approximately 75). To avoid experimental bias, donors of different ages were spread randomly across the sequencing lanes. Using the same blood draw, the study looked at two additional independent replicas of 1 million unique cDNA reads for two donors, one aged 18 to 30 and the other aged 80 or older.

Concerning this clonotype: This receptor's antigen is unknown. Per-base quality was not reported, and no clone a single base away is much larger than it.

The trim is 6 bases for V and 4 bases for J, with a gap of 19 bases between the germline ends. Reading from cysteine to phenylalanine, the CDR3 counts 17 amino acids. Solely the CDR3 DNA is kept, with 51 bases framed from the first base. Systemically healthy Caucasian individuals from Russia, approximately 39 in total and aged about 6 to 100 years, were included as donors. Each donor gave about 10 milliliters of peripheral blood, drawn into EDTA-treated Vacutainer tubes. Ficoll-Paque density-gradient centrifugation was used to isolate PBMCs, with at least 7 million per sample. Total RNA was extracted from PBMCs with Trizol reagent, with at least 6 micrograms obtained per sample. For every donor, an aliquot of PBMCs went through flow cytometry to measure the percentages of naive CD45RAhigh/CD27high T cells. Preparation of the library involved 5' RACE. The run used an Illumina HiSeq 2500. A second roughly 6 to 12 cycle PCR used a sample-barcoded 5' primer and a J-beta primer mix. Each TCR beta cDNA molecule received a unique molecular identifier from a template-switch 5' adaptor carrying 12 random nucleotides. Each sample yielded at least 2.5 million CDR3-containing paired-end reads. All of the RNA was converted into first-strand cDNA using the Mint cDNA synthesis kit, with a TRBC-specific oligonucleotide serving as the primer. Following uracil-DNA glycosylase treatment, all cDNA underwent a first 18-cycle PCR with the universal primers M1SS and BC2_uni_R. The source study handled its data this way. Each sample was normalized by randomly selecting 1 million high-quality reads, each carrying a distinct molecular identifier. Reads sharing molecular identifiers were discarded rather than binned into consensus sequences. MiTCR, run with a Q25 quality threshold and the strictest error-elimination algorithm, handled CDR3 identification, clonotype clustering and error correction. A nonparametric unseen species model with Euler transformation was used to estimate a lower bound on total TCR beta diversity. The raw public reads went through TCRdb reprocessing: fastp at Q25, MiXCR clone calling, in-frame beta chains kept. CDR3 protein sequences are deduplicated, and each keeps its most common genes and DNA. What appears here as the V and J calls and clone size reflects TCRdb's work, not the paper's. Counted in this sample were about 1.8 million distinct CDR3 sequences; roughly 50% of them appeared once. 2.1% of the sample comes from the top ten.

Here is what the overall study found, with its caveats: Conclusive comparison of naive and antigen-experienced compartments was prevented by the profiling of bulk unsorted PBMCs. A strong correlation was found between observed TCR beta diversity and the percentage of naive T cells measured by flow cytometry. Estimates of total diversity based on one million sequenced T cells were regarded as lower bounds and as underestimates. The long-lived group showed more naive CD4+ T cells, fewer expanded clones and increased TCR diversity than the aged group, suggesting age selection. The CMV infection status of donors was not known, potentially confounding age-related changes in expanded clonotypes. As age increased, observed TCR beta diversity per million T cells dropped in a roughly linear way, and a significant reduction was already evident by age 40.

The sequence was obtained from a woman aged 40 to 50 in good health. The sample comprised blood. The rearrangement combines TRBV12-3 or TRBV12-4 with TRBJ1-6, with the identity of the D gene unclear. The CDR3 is CASSSRIHTRYNSPLHF. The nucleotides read TGTGCCAGCAGCTCCCGGATCCATACCCGTTATAATTCACCCCTCCACTTT.